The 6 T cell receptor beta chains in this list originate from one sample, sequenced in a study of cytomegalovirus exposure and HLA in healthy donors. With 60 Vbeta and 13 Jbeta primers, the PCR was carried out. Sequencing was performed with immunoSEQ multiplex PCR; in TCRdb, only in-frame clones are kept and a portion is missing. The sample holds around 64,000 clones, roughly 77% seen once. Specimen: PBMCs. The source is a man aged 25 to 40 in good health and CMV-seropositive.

The CDR3 sequence is CATSDTGNTGELFF. DNA of the CDR3: TGTGCCACCTCGGACACAGGGAACACCGGGGAGCTGTTTTTT. The rearrangement uses TRBV6-5 and TRBJ2-2; possible D gene TRBD1, 5 bases. In germline, CDR1 is MNHEY, CDR2 SVGAGI. The CDR3 has 14 amino acids. The V end was cut by 10 bases, the J end by 1 base, with 13 bases between.

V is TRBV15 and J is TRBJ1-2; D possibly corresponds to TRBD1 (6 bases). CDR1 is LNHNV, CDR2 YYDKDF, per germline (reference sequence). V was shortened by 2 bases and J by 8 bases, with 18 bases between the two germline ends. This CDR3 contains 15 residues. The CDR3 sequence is CATSRQNTGPDGYTF. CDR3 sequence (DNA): TGTGCCACCAGCAGACAAAATACAGGGCCTGACGGCTACACCTTC.

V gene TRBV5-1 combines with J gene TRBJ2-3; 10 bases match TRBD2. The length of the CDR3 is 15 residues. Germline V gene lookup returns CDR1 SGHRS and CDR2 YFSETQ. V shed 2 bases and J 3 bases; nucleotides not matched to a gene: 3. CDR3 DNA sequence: TGCGCCAGCAGCTTAGGAGCGGGGGGGACAGATACGCAGTATTTT. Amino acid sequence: CASSLGAGGTDTQYF.

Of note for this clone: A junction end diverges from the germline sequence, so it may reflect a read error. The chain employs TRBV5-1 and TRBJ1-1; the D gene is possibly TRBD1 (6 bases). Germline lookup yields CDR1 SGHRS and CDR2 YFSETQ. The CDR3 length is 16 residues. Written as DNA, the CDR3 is TGCGTCAGCAGCTCAGGCAGGGGCGACGTTTACACTGAAGCTTTCTTT. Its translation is CVSSSGRGDVYTEAFF. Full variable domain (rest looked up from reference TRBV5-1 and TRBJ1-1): KAGVTQTPRYLIKTRGQQVTLSCSPISGHRSVSWYQQTPGQGLQFLFEYFSETQRNKGNFPGRFSGRQFSNSRSEMNVSTLELGDSALYLCVSSSGRGDVYTEAFFGQGTRLTVV.

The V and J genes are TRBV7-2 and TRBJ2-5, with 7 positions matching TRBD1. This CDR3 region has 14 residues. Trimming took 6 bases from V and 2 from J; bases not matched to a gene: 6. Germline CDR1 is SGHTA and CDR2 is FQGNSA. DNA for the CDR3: TGTGCCAGCAGTACGAACAGGGGACAAGAGACCCAGTACTTC. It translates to CASSTNRGQETQYF. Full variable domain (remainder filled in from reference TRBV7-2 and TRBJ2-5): GAGVSQSPSNKVTEKGKDVELRCDPISGHTALYWYRQSLGQGLEFLIYFQGNSAPDKSGLPSDRFSAERTGGSVSTLTIQRTQQEDSAVYLCASSTNRGQETQYFGPGTRLLVL.

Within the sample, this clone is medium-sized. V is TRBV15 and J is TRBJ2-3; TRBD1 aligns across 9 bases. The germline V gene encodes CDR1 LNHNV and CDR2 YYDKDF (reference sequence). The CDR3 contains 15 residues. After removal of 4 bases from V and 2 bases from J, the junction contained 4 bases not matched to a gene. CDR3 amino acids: CATSTGQGHTDTQYF. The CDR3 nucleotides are TGTGCCACCAGCACGGGACAGGGACACACAGATACGCAGTATTTT. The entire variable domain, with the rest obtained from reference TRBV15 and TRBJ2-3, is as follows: DAMVIQNPRYQVTQFGKPVTLSCSQTLNHNVMYWYQQKSSQAPKLLFHYYDKDFNNEADTPDNFQSRRPNTSFCFLDIRSPGLGDTAMYLCATSTGQGHTDTQYFGPGTRLTVL.